A single TCR beta chain is shown here with its context. Its antigen is still unknown. There was one heparinised blood draw per donor, averaging around 100 mL. Expressed TCRB transcripts were sequenced because the isolated RNA had all been reverse transcribed beforehand. Clones were read by immunoSEQ multiplex PCR, and TCRdb kept only the in-frame ones, dropping some. The data contain 230,000 or so clones, roughly 17% of them singletons. In germline, CDR1 is SNHLY, CDR2 FYNNEI. The CDR3 sequence is 11 residues long. V shed 5 bases and J shed 8 bases, with 6 bases lying between them. This entry belongs to a study of beta chain features in type 1 diabetes. Study findings and constraints: TCRB CDR3s were moderately but significantly shorter in Type 1 diabetes patients in all four CD4+ subsets.

The J gene is TRBJ1-4, the V gene TRBV2; D call uncertain. Sequencing was carried out using naive CD4+ T cells from blood. This clonotype was sampled from a man under 40 with type 1 diabetes. The CDR3 bases are TGTGCCAGCAGTCAGTGGGAAAAACTGTTTTTT. Protein sequence: CASSQWEKLFF. Full variable domain (rest looked up from reference TRBV2 and TRBJ1-4): EPEVTQTPSHQVTQMGQEVILRCVPISNHLYFYWYRQILGQKVEFLVSFYNNEISEKSEIFDDQFSVERPDGSNFTLKIRSTKLEDSAMYFCASSQWEKLFFGSGTQLSVL.